The 10 T cell receptor beta chains in this list originate from one sample, sequenced in a study of CD8+ T cells in alopecia areata. Following extraction, RNA underwent reverse transcription to cDNA, which served as the sequencing template. TCRdb's copy holds only in-frame clones and misses some; the assay was immunoSEQ multiplex PCR. This sample has around 34,000 clones, with approximately 52% found just once. Material for sequencing was NKG2D-high CD8+ T cells sorted from blood. The source of these receptors is a human donor with alopecia areata.

The rearrangement joins TRBV29-1 to TRBJ1-2; 8 bases align to TRBD1. V shed 0 bases, J shed 7 bases, and the junction held 10 bases outside the gene matches. The CDR3 contains 15 residues. Germline V gene data show CDR1 as SQVTM and CDR2 as ANQGSEA. The CDR3 protein is CSVEDWARGPRGYTF. CDR3 in DNA: TGCAGCGTTGAAGATTGGGCCAGGGGGCCTCGTGGCTACACCTTC.

The rearrangement links TRBV30 to TRBJ2-1; either TRBD1 or TRBD2 may fit D (7 bases each). Germline V CDR1 and CDR2: GTSNPN, SVGIG (reference sequence). The CDR3 is 15 amino acids. V lost 1 base, J lost 9 bases, and 19 bases lay in between. In DNA, the CDR3 is TGTGCCTGGAGTGCAGGGCAGGGGGGGCATAGTGAGCAGTTCTTC. As protein: CAWSAGQGGHSEQFF.

This clone was counted a few times. The chain is built from TRBV7-9 and TRBJ2-5, with D possibly TRBD2 on 5 matching bases. The CDR3 is 15 amino acids. Germline CDR1 reads SEHNR; CDR2 reads FQNEAQ (reference sequence). V was cut by 3 bases and J by 2 bases, with 13 bases left in between. CDR3 DNA: TGTGCCAGCAGCTTTCCGCAGGACTCTCAAGAGACCCAGTACTTC. Translating it yields CASSFPQDSQETQYF.

The chain uses TRBV2 and TRBJ2-5; TRBD2 is a possible D gene (5 bases). Germline V CDR1 and CDR2: SNHLY, FYNNEI. This CDR3 has 15 residues. With 0 bases removed from V and 5 bases from J, the gap between germline ends came to 13 bases. The CDR3 loop is CASSEATAWEETQYF. Written as DNA, the CDR3 is TGTGCCAGCAGTGAAGCGACGGCTTGGGAGGAGACCCAGTACTTC.

This chain uses TRBV7-9 with TRBJ2-7; D is possibly TRBD1 (6 bases). Germline V gene data show CDR1 as SEHNR and CDR2 as FQNEAQ (reference sequence). Trimming took off 6 bases at V and 4 bases at J, with 16 bases between the two ends. The CDR3 sequence is 14 residues long. This chain's CDR3 is CASSKTGLPYEQYF. The DNA for the CDR3 is TGTGCCAGCAGTAAGACAGGCCTACCTTACGAGCAGTACTTC.

The rearrangement links TRBV7-9 to TRBJ2-7; 7 bases map to TRBD1. Trimming cost V 5 bases and J 3 bases; bases outside gene matches: 13. The V gene's germline CDR1 is SEHNR and CDR2 FQNEAQ (reference sequence). The CDR3 is 16 amino acids. This chain's CDR3 is CASSLFRQGSDYEQYF. The DNA for the CDR3 is TGTGCCAGCAGCCTCTTCCGACAGGGCAGTGACTACGAGCAGTACTTC.

The table lists this clone with a few counts. The gene calls are TRBV14 and TRBJ2-7, with 8 nucleotides matching TRBD2. There are 15 residues in the CDR3. Germline assignment: CDR1 SGHDN and CDR2 FVKESK. V lost 4 bases to trimming and J lost 3 bases; unmatched junction nucleotides: 8. Here the CDR3 reads CASSPLSGSGYEQYF. DNA for the CDR3: TGTGCCAGCAGCCCCTTAAGCGGGAGCGGCTACGAGCAGTACTTC. The full variable domain, in which reference TRBV14 and TRBJ2-7 provide the parts outside the CDR3, is EAGVTQFPSHSVIEKGQTVTLRCDPISGHDNLYWYRRVMGKEIKFLLHFVKESKQDESGMPNNRFLAERTGGTYSTLKVQPAELEDSGVYFCASSPLSGSGYEQYFGPGTRLTVT.

The J gene is TRBJ2-7, the V gene TRBV27; 9 nucleotides match TRBD1. In germline, CDR1 is MNHEY, CDR2 SMNVEV (reference sequence). The CDR3 is made up of 17 amino acids. V lost 5 bases, J lost 2 bases, and 13 bases stayed unmatched. The DNA of the CDR3 is TGTGCCAGCAGTCCCCTCCCCCGCACAGGGGGCCCCTACGAGCAGTACTTC. It specifies CASSPLPRTGGPYEQYF.

The rearrangement uses TRBV7-9 and TRBJ2-5; D uncertain. CDR1 and CDR2 from the germline V gene are SEHNR and FQNEAQ (reference sequence). V was clipped by 8 bases and J by 1 base, with 14 bases between them. There are 14 residues in the CDR3. Here the CDR3 DNA reads TGTGCCAGCCCCCTATCGGACCTCCAAGAGACCCAGTACTTC. Translated, it gives CASPLSDLQETQYF.

The chain carries TRBV7-8 and TRBJ2-1; 7 nucleotides line up with TRBD2. CDR3 length: 17 residues. V lost 6 bases, J lost 3 bases, and 14 bases stayed unmatched. CDR1 is SGHVS, CDR2 FQNEAQ, per germline. CDR3: CASRTAGGSPGYNEQFF. For the CDR3, the DNA is TGTGCCAGCAGGACAGCCGGGGGGAGCCCCGGCTACAATGAGCAGTTCTTC.